This T cell receptor (beta chain) was observed in a study of blood T cell repertoires in COVID-19. Background on the study: Researchers got acute and convalescent COVID-19 samples from the United States, Italy and Spain. PBMCs, B-cell-depleted T cells, or T cells were the source of the cDNA or gDNA that made up the material.

The CDR3 is 15 residues long. Germline CDR1 SGHTA, CDR2 FQGNSA. The ends were cut back, 3 bases at V and 2 bases at J, with 12 bases in the middle. Original analysis: Estimation of nucleated cell counts was performed using reference gene primer amplification. Some clones are missing from TCRdb's copy, which holds only in-frame ones; the method was immunoSEQ multiplex PCR. D and trimming come from the DNA, and the V and J calls and clone size come from that table. Of approximately 270,000 clones in the sample, about 86% were seen once. This clonotype was obtained from a person in their 70s with COVID-19, enrolled during active disease. The sample consisted of peripheral blood. The rearrangement joins TRBV7-2 to TRBJ2-3; a weak D match, TRBD2 (7 bases). The CDR3 here is CASSLRRGLTDTQYF. The CDR3 DNA reads TGTGCCAGCAGCTTGCGGCGGGGGCTCACAGATACGCAGTATTTT. Drawing the rest from reference TRBV7-2 and TRBJ2-3, the complete variable domain is GAGVSQSPSNKVTEKGKDVELRCDPISGHTALYWYRQSLGQGLEFLIYFQGNSAPDKSGLPSDRFSAERTGGSVSTLTIQRTQQEDSAVYLCASSLRRGLTDTQYFGPGTRLTVL.